This TCR beta chain was captured by sequencing in a study of shared clonotypes between healthy human individuals. V lost 3 bases to trimming and J lost 4 bases, with 9 bases between them. The CDR3 sequence is 14 residues long. Germline CDR1 is SEHNR and CDR2 is FQNEAQ (reference sequence). Clones were read by immunoSEQ multiplex PCR, and TCRdb kept only the in-frame ones, dropping some. The data show some 690,000 clones, less than 95% seen once. This clonotype was obtained from a man aged 18 to 29 in good health. Some clones in this sample may be carry-over from other donors' samples. The genes are TRBV7-9 and TRBJ2-2; D might be TRBD2 (6 bases). The sample comprised memory CD8+ T cells from PBMCs. The subset was: CD45RO+ cells pooled with CCR7-negative TemRA cells. CDR3 amino acids: CASSFVAATGELFF. CDR3 coding DNA: TGTGCCAGCAGCTTTGTAGCGGCCACCGGGGAGCTGTTTTTT.